This T cell receptor beta chain was obtained from a study of CD8+ T cells in alopecia areata. Looked up from germline, CDR1 is SQVTM and CDR2 is ANQGSEA. Trimming left V 5 bases short and J 6 bases short, with 14 bases between. The CDR3 totals 12 residues. RNA, once extracted, was reverse transcribed into cDNA for use as the sequencing template. Profiled with immunoSEQ multiplex PCR; TCRdb holds only in-frame clones, not every one. The table has roughly 250,000 clones, roughly 69% seen once. Here the sequenced sample was CD4+ T cells sorted from blood, taken at week 0. The sequence derives from a human donor with alopecia areata. This chain uses TRBV29-1 with TRBJ2-7; D unclear. CDR3 sequence (DNA): TGCAGCGTTAGAGACTTGGGCGGCGAGCAGTACTTC. Translation: CSVRDLGGEQYF.